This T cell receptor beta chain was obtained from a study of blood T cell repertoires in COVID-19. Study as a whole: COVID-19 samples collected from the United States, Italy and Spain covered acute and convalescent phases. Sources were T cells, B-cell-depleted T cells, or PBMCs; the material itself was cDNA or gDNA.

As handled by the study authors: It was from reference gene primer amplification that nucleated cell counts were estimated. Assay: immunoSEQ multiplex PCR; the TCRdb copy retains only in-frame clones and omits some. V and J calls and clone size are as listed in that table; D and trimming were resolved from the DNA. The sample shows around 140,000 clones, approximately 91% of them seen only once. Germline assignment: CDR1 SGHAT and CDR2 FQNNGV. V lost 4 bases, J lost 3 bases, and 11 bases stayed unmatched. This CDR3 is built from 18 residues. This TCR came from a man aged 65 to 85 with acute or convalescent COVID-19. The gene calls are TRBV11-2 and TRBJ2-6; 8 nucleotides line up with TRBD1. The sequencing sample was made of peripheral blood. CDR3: CASSSIGQGRSGANVLTF. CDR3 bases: TGTGCCAGCAGCTCAATCGGACAGGGAAGAAGTGGGGCCAACGTCCTGACTTTC. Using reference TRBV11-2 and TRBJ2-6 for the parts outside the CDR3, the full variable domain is EAGVAQSPRYKIIEKRQSVAFWCNPISGHATLYWYQQILGQGPKLLIQFQNNGVVDDSQLPKDRFSAERLKGVDSTLKIQPAKLEDSAVYLCASSSIGQGRSGANVLTFGAGSRLTVL.